This T cell receptor beta chain derives from a study of human T cells and chemical hapten exposure. Points from the study as a whole: In the PT1 data, expanded TCR counts showed a positive correlation with patch test score.

Turning to this clonotype: Its antigen is not known.

The CDR3 spans 14 residues. Trimming took off 0 bases at V and 2 bases at J, with 11 bases between the two ends. Looked up from germline, CDR1 is SQVTM and CDR2 is ANQGSEA. TCRdb recomputed calls from the RACE reads with MiXCR, one row per CDR3 protein. The sample lists more than 300,000 distinct CDR3 sequences, around 5.5% seen once, with around 8.6% in the top ten. Time point given: pre-sensitization, week 0. Treatment defined: therapeutic diphenylcyclopropenone sensitization with weekly scalp DPC. Blood sampling preceded each patch test application. This specimen was whole blood, taken in connection with sensitization to the hapten diphenylcyclopropenone (DPC). The chain carries TRBV29-1 and TRBJ2-7; a possible D gene is TRBD1 (8 bases). This sequence was found in a young woman with alopecia areata. Some clones in this sample may be carry-over from other donors' samples. The CDR3 reads CSVEEQGGPYEQYF. The DNA for the CDR3 is TGCAGCGTTGAAGAACAGGGGGGGCCCTACGAGCAGTACTTC.